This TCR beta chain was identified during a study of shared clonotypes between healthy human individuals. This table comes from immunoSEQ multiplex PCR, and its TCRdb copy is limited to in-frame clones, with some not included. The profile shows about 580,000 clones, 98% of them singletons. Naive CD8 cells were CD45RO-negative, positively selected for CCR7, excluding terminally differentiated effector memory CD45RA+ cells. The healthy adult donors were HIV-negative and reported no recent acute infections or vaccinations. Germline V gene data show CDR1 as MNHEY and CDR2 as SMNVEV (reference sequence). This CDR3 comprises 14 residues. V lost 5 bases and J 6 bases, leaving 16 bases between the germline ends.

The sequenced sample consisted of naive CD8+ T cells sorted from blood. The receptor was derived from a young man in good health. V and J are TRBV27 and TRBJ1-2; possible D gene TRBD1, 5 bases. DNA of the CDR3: TGTGCCAGCAGTCCCGGGCAGGGAGGCCATGGCTACACCTTC. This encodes CASSPGQGGHGYTF.